This TCR beta chain stems from a study of T-cell reconstitution after alpha-beta-depleted transplantation in children. Overall study findings and caveats: There were reportedly several hundred expanded graft clones from which alpha-beta T cells came about two months after transplant. A year post-transplant, T-cell counts and diversity derived mostly from newly produced T cells. Recipient T cells and thymic progenitors that survived were the source of the high TCRbeta diversity seen at day 60 in some patients.

TCRbeta library preparation incorporated unique molecular identifiers. Each CDR3 protein gets one entry after TCRdb re-called the PCR reads with MiXCR. The repertoire holds fewer than 550,000 distinct CDR3 sequences, over 9.5% seen once, with around 15% in the top ten. V was trimmed by 3 bases and J by 9 bases, leaving 20 bases between them. Germline CDR1 and CDR2: MGHRA and YSYEKL. CDR3 size: 15 residues. Concerning this clonotype itself: The target antigen is unknown.

The TCR originated in a female patient under 10 years old who had a stem cell transplant for aplastic anemia, so the T cells may come from the graft donor. This sequence joins TRBV4-1 and TRBJ2-5; D is possibly TRBD1 (6 bases). The sample was PBMCs, mostly from graft donor cells, taken 180 days after TCRalphabeta/CD19-depleted stem cell transplant. The CDR3 region is CASSQAGTTQGAQYF. CDR3 DNA sequence: TGCGCCAGCAGCCAGGCCGGGACAACCCAGGGAGCCCAGTACTTC.